Listed below are T cell receptor beta chains from one sample, sequenced in a study of shared clonotypes between healthy human individuals. Method: immunoSEQ multiplex PCR; TCRdb's copy keeps in-frame clones and lacks some. The sample shows over 850,000 clones, around 78% of them seen only once. Sequenced material: memory CD4+ T cells from PBMCs. These receptor sequences come from a man aged 18-30 years in good health. Some clones in this sample may be carry-over from other donors' samples. Each CDR3 is given with its conserved first and last residue. The size field is filled for only some rows; it gives once, few, many or a size class.

V gene	J gene	CDR3 length	clone size	CDR3 protein
TRBV6-1	TRBJ1-1	12	-	CASSERRGKAFF
TRBV10-1	TRBJ2-1	17	-	CASSTPRPGLANNEQFF
TRBV7-9	TRBJ2-7	15	once	CASSLAGQGRDEQYF
TRBV6-6	TRBJ2-1	15	-	CASTRPGRADNEQFF
TRBV5-1	TRBJ2-3	15	-	CASSLNRGFTDTQYF
TRBV7-9	TRBJ2-1	17	-	CASSLVWGAGGYNEQFF
TRBV6-1	TRBJ1-2	13	once	CASSETGGRGYTF
TRBV28	TRBJ2-1	13	-	CASSLGWYNEQFF
TRBV5-1	TRBJ2-5	16	-	CASSGGIAGARETQYF
TRBV5-4	TRBJ2-7	16	once	CASSLGGTSVRNEQYF
TRBV4-3	TRBJ2-1	20	-	CASSQGPGQESSGRSGEQFF
TRBV28	TRBJ1-5	12	-	CASTLGMGRRHF
TRBV28	TRBJ2-1	15	-	CASRSGVSSYNEQFF
TRBV28	TRBJ1-1	14	few	CASTPDRGGTEAFF
TRBV28	TRBJ2-1	13	-	CASTTSGRGEQFF
TRBV2	TRBJ2-1	15	-	CASSLRAGAIDEQFF
TRBV30	TRBJ2-7	15	-	CACLPLAGADYEQYF
TRBV28	TRBJ1-5	15	-	CASSSHGNSNQPQHF
TRBV7-3	TRBJ1-2	13	few	CASSAGQGYGYTF
TRBV2	TRBJ1-5	14	few	CASSPGAGNQPQHF
TRBV2	TRBJ2-2	13	few	CASSVLNTGELFF
TRBV28	TRBJ1-4	16	-	CASNSRRGTTNEKLFF
TRBV10-3	TRBJ1-4	14	-	CAISDLDVGEKLFF
TRBV1	TRBJ2-1	18	-	CTSSHGTSGRGPYNEQFF
TRBV5-5	TRBJ1-5	14	-	CASSLIVHNQPQHF
TRBV27	TRBJ2-7	15	-	CASTRTGDNSYEQYF
TRBV7-4	TRBJ2-7	16	once	CASALYPRLVTYEQYF
TRBV5-1	TRBJ2-3	19	-	CASSLGTSGLLWGTDTQYF
TRBV28	TRBJ1-2	13	-	CASSLIPNYGYTF